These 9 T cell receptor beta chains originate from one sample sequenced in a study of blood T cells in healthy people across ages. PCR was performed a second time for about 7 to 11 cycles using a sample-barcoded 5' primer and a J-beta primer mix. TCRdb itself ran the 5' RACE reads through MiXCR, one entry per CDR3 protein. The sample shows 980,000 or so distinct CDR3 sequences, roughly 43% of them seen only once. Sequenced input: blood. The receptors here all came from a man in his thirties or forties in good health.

This CDR3 reads CSARDRGGPPYEQYF. CDR3 sequence (DNA): TGCAGTGCTAGAGATCGGGGGGGGCCTCCCTACGAGCAGTACTTC. The rearrangement links TRBV20-1 to TRBJ2-7, with 8 bases aligning to TRBD2. The trim removed 0 bases at V and 2 bases at J, leaving 6 bases unmatched. The CDR3 consists of 15 residues. Looked up from germline, CDR1 is DFQATT and CDR2 is SNEGSKA (reference sequence).

CDR3 region: CASSNRGLDTGELFF. The CDR3 bases are TGCGCCAGCAGCAACAGGGGGCTTGACACCGGGGAGCTGTTTTTT. The rearrangement links TRBV5-1 to TRBJ2-2; 9 bases align to TRBD1. CDR3 size: 15 residues. The V and J ends lost 4 bases and 3 bases, in that order; junction bases with no gene match: 4. The V gene's germline CDR1 is SGHRS and CDR2 YFSETQ. Together with reference TRBV5-1 and TRBJ2-2, the CDR3 gives the full variable domain: KAGVTQTPRYLIKTRGQQVTLSCSPISGHRSVSWYQQTPGQGLQFLFEYFSETQRNKGNFPGRFSGRQFSNSRSEMNVSTLELGDSALYLCASSNRGLDTGELFFGEGSRLTVL.

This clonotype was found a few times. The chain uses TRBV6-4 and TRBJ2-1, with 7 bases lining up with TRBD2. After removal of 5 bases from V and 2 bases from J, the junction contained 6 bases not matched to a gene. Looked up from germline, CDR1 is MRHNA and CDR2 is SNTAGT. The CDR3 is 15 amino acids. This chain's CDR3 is CASSLTSDTYNEQFF. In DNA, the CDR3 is TGTGCCAGCAGTTTAACTAGCGACACCTACAATGAGCAGTTCTTC.

The CDR3: CASSFSGREIKEKLFF. CDR3 bases: TGTGCCAGCAGCTTTTCGGGGAGAGAAATAAAAGAAAAACTGTTTTTT. The chain uses TRBV7-9 and TRBJ1-4; D is unresolved. V was shortened by 3 bases and J by 8 bases, with 19 bases between the two germline ends. This CDR3 has 16 residues. Germline lookup yields CDR1 SEHNR and CDR2 FQNEAQ (reference sequence). The complete variable domain, with remaining parts taken from reference TRBV7-9 and TRBJ1-4, reads DTGVSQNPRHKITKRGQNVTFRCDPISEHNRLYWYRQTLGQGPEFLTYFQNEAQLEKSRLLSDRFSAERPKGSFSTLEIQRTEQGDSAMYLCASSFSGREIKEKLFFGSGTQLSVL.

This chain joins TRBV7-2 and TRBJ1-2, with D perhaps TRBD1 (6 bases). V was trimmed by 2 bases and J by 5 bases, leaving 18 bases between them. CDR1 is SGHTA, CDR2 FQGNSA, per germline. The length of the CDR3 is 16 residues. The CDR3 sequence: CASSLRGRGRGYGYTF. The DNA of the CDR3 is TGTGCCAGCAGCTTAAGGGGTCGGGGCAGGGGTTATGGCTACACCTTC.

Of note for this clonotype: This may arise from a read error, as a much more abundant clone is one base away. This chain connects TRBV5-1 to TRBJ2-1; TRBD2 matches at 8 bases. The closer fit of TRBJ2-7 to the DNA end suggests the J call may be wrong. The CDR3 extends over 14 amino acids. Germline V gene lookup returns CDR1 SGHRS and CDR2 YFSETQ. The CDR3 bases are TGCGCCAGCAGTCCGACTAGCGCTAACAATGAGCAGTACTTC. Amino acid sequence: CASSPTSANNEQYF.

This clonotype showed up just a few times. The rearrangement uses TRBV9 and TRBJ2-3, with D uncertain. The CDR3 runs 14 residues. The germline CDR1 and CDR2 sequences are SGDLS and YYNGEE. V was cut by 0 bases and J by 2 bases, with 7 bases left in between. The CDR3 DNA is TGTGCCAGCAGCGTAGACGGATTCACAGATACGCAGTATTTT. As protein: CASSVDGFTDTQYF.

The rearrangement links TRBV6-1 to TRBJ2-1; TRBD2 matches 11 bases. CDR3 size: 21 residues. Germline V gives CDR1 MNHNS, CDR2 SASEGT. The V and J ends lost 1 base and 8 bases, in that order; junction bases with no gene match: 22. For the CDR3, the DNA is TGTGCCAGCAGTGAAGACGTCCGCTTTACTGCTAGCGGGGGGCGGGGCTATGAGCAGTTCTTC. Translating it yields CASSEDVRFTASGGRGYEQFF.

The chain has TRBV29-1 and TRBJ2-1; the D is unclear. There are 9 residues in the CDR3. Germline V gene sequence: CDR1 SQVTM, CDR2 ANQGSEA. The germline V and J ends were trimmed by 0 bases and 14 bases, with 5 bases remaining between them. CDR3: CSVEDPKFF. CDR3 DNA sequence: TGCAGCGTTGAAGATCCCAAGTTCTTC.